This entry describes one T cell receptor beta chain. The data were obtained in a study of blood T cell repertoires in COVID-19. Study in general: Samples taken during acute and convalescent COVID-19 were collected in the United States, Italy and Spain. PBMCs, B-cell-depleted T cells, or T cells provided the cDNA or gDNA that made up the material.

How the authors handled the data: Quantification of nucleated cells was approximated via reference gene primer amplification. Sequencing was performed with immunoSEQ multiplex PCR; in TCRdb, only in-frame clones are kept and a portion is missing. D and trimming were read from the DNA, whereas the V and J calls and clone size are those reported in that table. The sample has about 110,000 clones, approximately 82% seen once. The CDR3 contains 14 residues. CDR1 SGHAT and CDR2 FQNNGV come from the germline V gene. The ends lost 5 bases at V and 6 bases at J; junction bases unmatched: 5. The origin of this receptor is a woman of 80 years or more with acute or convalescent COVID-19. The sample comprised peripheral blood. V is TRBV11-2 and J is TRBJ1-4, with 8 bases aligning to TRBD1. CDR3 in amino acids: CASSHGQGYEKLFF. The CDR3 nucleotides are TGTGCCAGCAGCCATGGACAGGGTTATGAAAAACTGTTTTTT. Together with reference TRBV11-2 and TRBJ1-4, the CDR3 gives the full variable domain: EAGVAQSPRYKIIEKRQSVAFWCNPISGHATLYWYQQILGQGPKLLIQFQNNGVVDDSQLPKDRFSAERLKGVDSTLKIQPAKLEDSAVYLCASSHGQGYEKLFFGSGTQLSVL.